Listed here are 6 T cell receptor beta chains from one sample, sequenced in a study of OX40 agonist ivuxolimab in advanced cancers. Sequenced by immunoSEQ multiplex PCR; TCRdb stores in-frame clones only, minus some. The sample has 55,000 to 85,000 clones; 75% to 90% are singletons. This sample comprised CD4+ or CD8+ T cells sorted from blood, obtained in a trial of the OX40 agonist ivuxolimab. The source is an adult with an advanced solid tumor such as melanoma, head and neck, liver or kidney cancer.

This clone has a single count. The chain links TRBV28 to TRBJ2-3; D gene uncertain. V was clipped by 5 bases and J by 8 bases, with 8 bases between them. This CDR3 is 11 amino acids long. CDR1 is MDHEN, CDR2 SYDVKM, per germline. CDR3 nucleotide sequence: TGTGCCAGCAGTGTCCGAGGTACGCAGTATTTT. Residues: CASSVRGTQYF.

V usage is TRBV28 and J usage is TRBJ1-2; D is perhaps TRBD1 (6 bases). This CDR3 is 16 amino acids long. V lost 3 bases and J 8 bases, leaving 22 bases between the germline ends. CDR1 and CDR2 from the germline V gene are MDHEN and SYDVKM. CDR3 bases: TGTGCCAGCAGTTTGTTCCCCGCATTCAGGGGAGGCGGCTACACCTTC. Translated: CASSLFPAFRGGGYTF.

The V and J genes are TRBV9 and TRBJ2-3; no clear D gene. V lost 1 base to trimming and J lost 4 bases, with 10 bases between them. This CDR3 comprises 14 residues. Germline V gives CDR1 SGDLS, CDR2 YYNGEE. CDR3 coding DNA: TGTGCCAGCAGCGTACTTTTAACCCCAGATACGCAGTATTTT. It is translated as CASSVLLTPDTQYF.

This chain joins TRBV29-1 and TRBJ1-1; D gene ambiguous. V lost 7 bases, J lost 10 bases, and 13 bases lay in between. Germline CDR1 is SQVTM and CDR2 is ANQGSEA. The CDR3 contains 10 residues. CDR3 sequence reads: CSAPDEGAFF. The DNA of the CDR3 is TGCAGCGCCCCTGACGAGGGAGCTTTCTTT.

V and J are TRBV5-1 and TRBJ2-7, with 9 bases fitting TRBD2. The CDR3 has 17 amino acids. V shed 2 bases, J shed 5 bases, and the junction held 14 bases outside the gene matches. Germline V lookup: CDR1 SGHRS, CDR2 YFSETQ. The CDR3 region is CASSFTPPGGGAHEQYF. The CDR3, as DNA: TGCGCCAGCAGCTTCACCCCCCCTGGCGGGGGGGCCCACGAGCAGTACTTC.

The chain uses TRBV9 and TRBJ2-7; TRBD2 aligns across 9 bases. V lost 4 bases to trimming and J lost 0 bases; unmatched junction nucleotides: 20. Germline V gene lookup returns CDR1 SGDLS and CDR2 YYNGEE. The CDR3 runs 20 residues. The CDR3 protein is CASSQGSGSGGPLGSYEQYF. In DNA, the CDR3 is TGTGCCAGCAGCCAGGGAAGCGGTAGCGGGGGTCCCTTGGGCTCCTACGAGCAGTACTTC.